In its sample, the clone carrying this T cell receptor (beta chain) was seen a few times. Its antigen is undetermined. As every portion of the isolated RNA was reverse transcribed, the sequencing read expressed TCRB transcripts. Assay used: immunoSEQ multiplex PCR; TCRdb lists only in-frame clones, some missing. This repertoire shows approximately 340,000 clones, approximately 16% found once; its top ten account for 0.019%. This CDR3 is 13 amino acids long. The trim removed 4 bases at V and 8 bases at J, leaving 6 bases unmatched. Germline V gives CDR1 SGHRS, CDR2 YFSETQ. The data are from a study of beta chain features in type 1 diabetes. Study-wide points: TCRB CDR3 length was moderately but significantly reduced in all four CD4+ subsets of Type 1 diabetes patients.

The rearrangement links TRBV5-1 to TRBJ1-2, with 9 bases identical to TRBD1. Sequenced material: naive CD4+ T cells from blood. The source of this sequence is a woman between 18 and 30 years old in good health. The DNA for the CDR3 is TGCGCCAGCAGCCCGGGACAGGGCGGCGGCTACACCTTC. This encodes CASSPGQGGGYTF. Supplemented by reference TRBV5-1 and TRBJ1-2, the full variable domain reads KAGVTQTPRYLIKTRGQQVTLSCSPISGHRSVSWYQQTPGQGLQFLFEYFSETQRNKGNFPGRFSGRQFSNSRSEMNVSTLELGDSALYLCASSPGQGGGYTFGSGTRLTVV.